This is a list of T cell receptor beta chains from one sample in a study of T cells in Graves' hyperthyroidism and ophthalmopathy. TCRdb redid the calling of the multiplex PCR reads with MiXCR, one entry per CDR3 protein. The table records about 360,000 distinct CDR3 sequences, around 25% of them present only once. The source material was blood. The source is a man aged 45 to 65 with Graves' hyperthyroidism. The CDR3 runs from the conserved cysteine through the conserved F or W.

V gene,CDR3 protein
TRBV7-9,CASSQSLRDLETQYF
TRBV5-1,CASSLEGNPGANVLTF
TRBV5-1,CASSLQARNTEAFF
TRBV6-1,CASAQGGPYEQYF
TRBV3-1,CASSQTGLAAYEQYF
TRBV28,CASSFGSLRNTIYF
TRBV30,CAWSLDRVRAFF
TRBV2,CASSEGLAVPYEQYF
TRBV11-2,CASSSGPTDTQYF
TRBV30,CAWSLRRTRSYEQYF
TRBV28,CASSSFLNQPQHF
TRBV19,CASSIGQGAETLYF
TRBV29-1,CSYRIGTEAFF
TRBV29-1,CSVTSRTGRTEAFF
TRBV7-2,CASSRTSGPRAQYF
TRBV15,CATSRVTSGRNEQFF
TRBV6-4,CASSEAMNTEAFF
TRBV11-2,CASSLVGLETQYF
TRBV6-2/TRBV6-3,CASIPLYNEQFF
TRBV2,CASRKQGANEKLFF
TRBV20-1,CSATTGQGQPQHF
TRBV5-1,CASRAGGTWTGELFF
TRBV20-1,CSASPRQYMNTEAFF
TRBV5-1,CASSPTRSKETQYF
TRBV7-3,CASSLNGGGMGEQFF
TRBV3-1,CASSQYDKSGNTIYF
TRBV3-1,CASSPSGLGNNEQFF
TRBV12-3/TRBV12-4,CASSVQGANQPQHF